The text below deals with one T cell receptor beta chain. Multiple sclerosis controls were treatment-naive patients with stable or active relapsing-remitting disease. TEMRA cells were enriched by FACS, while CD8+ and CD4+ T cells were obtained through a negative isolation that was performed magnetically. V gave up 0 bases and J gave up 7 bases, with 11 bases separating them. This CDR3 spans 14 amino acids. Germline V gives CDR1 SGHRS, CDR2 YFSETQ. RNA in amounts of about 0.5 to 1 ug was reverse transcribed with random hexamers. TCRdb passed the immunoSEQ multiplex PCR reads through MiXCR, listing each CDR3 protein once. The data contain a few hundred thousand distinct CDR3 sequences, 85% to 90% of them seen just once; the ten biggest clones take up 0.09% to 0.15%. These data belong to a study of CD8 T cells in Susac syndrome.

The clonotype originates from a human donor with multiple sclerosis. What was sequenced was CD8+ T cells from PBMCs. This chain joins TRBV5-1 and TRBJ2-1; no definite D call. The CDR3 loop is CASSLEGPLNEQFF. The CDR3 DNA reads TGCGCCAGCAGCTTGGAGGGTCCCCTAAATGAGCAGTTCTTC.